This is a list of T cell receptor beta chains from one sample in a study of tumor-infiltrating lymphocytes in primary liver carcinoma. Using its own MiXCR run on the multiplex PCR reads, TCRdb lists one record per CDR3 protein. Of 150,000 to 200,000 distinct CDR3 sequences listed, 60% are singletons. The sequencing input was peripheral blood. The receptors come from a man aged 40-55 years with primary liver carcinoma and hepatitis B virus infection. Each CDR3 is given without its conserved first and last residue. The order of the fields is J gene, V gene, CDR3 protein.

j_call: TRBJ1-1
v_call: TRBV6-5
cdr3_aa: ASSYSRDPAEAF

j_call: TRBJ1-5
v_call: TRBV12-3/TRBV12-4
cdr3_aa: ASSLQVQPQH

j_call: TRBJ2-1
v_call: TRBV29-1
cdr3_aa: SAQGHLSGTGSYNEQF

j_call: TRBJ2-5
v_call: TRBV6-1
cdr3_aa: ASSRLAGGDGTQY

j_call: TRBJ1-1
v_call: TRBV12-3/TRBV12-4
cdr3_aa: ASRSGQEGLAF

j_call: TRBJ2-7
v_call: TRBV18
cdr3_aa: ASSPRAGGSSYDQY

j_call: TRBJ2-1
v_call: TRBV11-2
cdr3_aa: ASSLGLSGFSEQF

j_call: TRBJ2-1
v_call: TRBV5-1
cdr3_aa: ASSLFSGPSSYNEQF

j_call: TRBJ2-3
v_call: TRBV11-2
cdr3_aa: ASSLDIGLVMGGQF

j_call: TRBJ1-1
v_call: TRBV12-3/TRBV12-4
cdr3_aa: ASSLRAGGTEAF

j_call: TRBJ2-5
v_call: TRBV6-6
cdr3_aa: ANRERETQY

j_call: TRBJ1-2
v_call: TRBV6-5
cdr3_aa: ASSRGQGGYGYT

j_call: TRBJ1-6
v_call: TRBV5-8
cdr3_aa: ASSLPYTNSPLH

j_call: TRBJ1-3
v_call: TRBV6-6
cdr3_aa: ASSSPDRGYTIY

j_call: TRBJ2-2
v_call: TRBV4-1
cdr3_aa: ACSHQPGTSDTGELF

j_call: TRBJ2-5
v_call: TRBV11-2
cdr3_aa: ASSSPGAETQY

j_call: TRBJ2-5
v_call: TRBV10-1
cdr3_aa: ASRKETQY

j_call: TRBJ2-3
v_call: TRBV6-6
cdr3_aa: ASIGPYTDTQY

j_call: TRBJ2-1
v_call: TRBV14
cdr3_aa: ASSQASGTSGRASPYNEQF

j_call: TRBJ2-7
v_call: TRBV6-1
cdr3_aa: ASRQDPYEQY

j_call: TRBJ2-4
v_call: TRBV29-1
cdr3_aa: SALTGTVIQY

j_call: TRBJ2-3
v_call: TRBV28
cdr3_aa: ASSPWTGTSGSTDTQY

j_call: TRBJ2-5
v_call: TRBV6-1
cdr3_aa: ASSEPAEEYQETQY